One and the same sample provided the 21 T cell receptor beta chains below, sequenced in a study of shared clonotypes between healthy human individuals. Some clones are missing from TCRdb's copy, which holds only in-frame ones; the method was immunoSEQ multiplex PCR. The sample includes around 2.3 million clones, 95% seen only once; the top ten take around 0.13%. Sample: naive CD4+ T cells sorted from blood. Subset indicated: CD45RA+ positively selected. These receptors originate from a man aged 18 to 30 in good health.

With regard to this clone: The sample holds other DNA sequences that translate to the same CDR3. The chain links TRBV7-9 to TRBJ1-1, with TRBD1 matching over 8 bases. The CDR3 is 15 amino acids. Germline assignment: CDR1 SEHNR and CDR2 FQNEAQ (reference sequence). Trimming took 7 bases from V and 1 from J; bases not matched to a gene: 8. CDR3 DNA sequence: TGTGCCAGCACCCCGACCGGGACAGGGAACACTGAAGCTTTCTTT. The encoded protein is CASTPTGTGNTEAFF.

This clone appeared a single time. This chain uses TRBV6-5 with TRBJ1-6; D gene uncertain. In germline, CDR1 is MNHEY, CDR2 SVGAGI. There are 13 residues in the CDR3. V gave up 4 bases and J gave up 7 bases, with 8 bases separating them. CDR3 nucleotide sequence: TGTGCCAGCAGTTTAGGGTGGAATTCACCCCTCCACTTT. Amino acids: CASSLGWNSPLHF.

The J gene is TRBJ2-7, the V gene TRBV5-6; tentatively, D is TRBD1 or TRBD2 (5 bases each). This CDR3 region has 16 residues. The ends were cut back, 0 bases at V and 3 bases at J, with 16 bases in the middle. CDR1 is SGHDT and CDR2 is YYEEEE in the germline V gene. The CDR3 loop reads CASSLDPSGSRYEQYF. CDR3 DNA: TGTGCCAGCAGCTTGGATCCCTCAGGGAGCCGCTACGAGCAGTACTTC.

The rearrangement uses TRBV27 and TRBJ2-7, with 10 bases that match TRBD1. The CDR3 is 15 amino acids. Germline CDR1 reads MNHEY; CDR2 reads SMNVEV (reference sequence). Losses at the gene ends were 9 bases for V and 7 bases for J; bases not matched to a gene: 15. The CDR3 protein is CARIRGTGDLGEQYF. The CDR3 DNA sequence: TGTGCCAGGATAAGAGGGACAGGGGATTTGGGAGAGCAGTACTTC.

The rearrangement uses TRBV6-1 and TRBJ2-1, with 11 bases that match TRBD2. Germline V gene sequence: CDR1 MNHNS, CDR2 SASEGT. V lost 4 bases and J lost 4; bases outside the gene matches: 9. The CDR3 extends over 17 amino acids. The CDR3 DNA sequence: TGTGCCAGCAGTGGAAACGCCGGGACTAGCGGATACAATGAGCAGTTCTTC. The encoded protein is CASSGNAGTSGYNEQFF.

V and J are TRBV5-1 and TRBJ1-2; D is possibly TRBD1 (5 bases). The germline V and J ends were trimmed by 4 bases and 6 bases, with 10 bases remaining between them. Germline values: CDR1 SGHRS, CDR2 YFSETQ. The CDR3 is 12 residues long. The CDR3 nucleotides read TGCGCCAGCAGCGCTCAGGGTAATGGCTACACCTTC. This encodes CASSAQGNGYTF.

The chain is built from TRBV5-1 and TRBJ2-1; 8 positions match TRBD2. V gave up 5 bases and J gave up 0 bases; unmatched junction bases: 1. Germline values: CDR1 SGHRS, CDR2 YFSETQ. The CDR3 has 14 amino acids. Here the CDR3 DNA reads TGCGCCAGCAGTAGCGGGGCCTCCTACAATGAGCAGTTCTTC. Protein product: CASSSGASYNEQFF.

The rearrangement joins TRBV6-5 to TRBJ2-7; no reliable D call. The CDR3 length is 14 residues. Per germline, CDR1 MNHEY and CDR2 SVGAGI. Trimming removed 0 bases from V and 2 bases from J, with 8 bases in between. CDR3 nucleotide sequence: TGTGCCAGCAGTTACTCCTTCCGGGCCTACGAGCAGTACTTC. It is translated as CASSYSFRAYEQYF.

The sample holds one count of this clone. This chain connects TRBV18 to TRBJ2-3, with a possible D match to TRBD1 (5 bases). Trimming pared 1 base from V and 7 bases from J, leaving 12 bases between. CDR1 is KGHSH and CDR2 is LQKENI in the germline V gene. The CDR3 is 14 residues long. The CDR3 reads CASSPQGNMNTQYF. CDR3 DNA: TGTGCCAGCTCACCACAGGGGAACATGAATACGCAGTATTTT.

The rearrangement uses TRBV4-3 and TRBJ1-5; 8 nucleotides line up with TRBD1. Germline V gene lookup returns CDR1 LGHNA and CDR2 YSLEER. The CDR3 length is 14 residues. J gave up 7 bases and V 0 bases, and 2 bases lay outside the gene matches. The CDR3 nucleotides are TGCGCCAGCAGCCAAGATACAGGGGGGCAGCCCCAGCATTTT. Translation: CASSQDTGGQPQHF.

The genes are TRBV7-2 and TRBJ2-1, with a tentative D call TRBD1 (6 bases). The germline V and J ends were trimmed by 5 bases and 4 bases, with 18 bases remaining between them. The CDR3 extends over 16 amino acids. Germline values: CDR1 SGHTA, CDR2 FQGNSA. The CDR3 coding sequence is TGTGCCAGCAGCATTACAGGGACCCTGGGGTACAATGAGCAGTTCTTC. It specifies CASSITGTLGYNEQFF.

This chain connects TRBV7-2 to TRBJ2-2, with 7 bases matching TRBD2. In germline, CDR1 is SGHTA, CDR2 FQGNSA. The junction had 9 bases not matched to a gene; V was cut back by 3 bases and J by 8 bases. The CDR3 consists of 15 residues. CDR3 residues: CASSLLWTSKGELFF. The CDR3 nucleotides read TGTGCCAGCAGCTTGTTGTGGACTAGTAAAGGGGAGCTGTTTTTT.

The CDR3 region has the DNA TGTGCCAGCAGCCAAGTGGGCAGCGGGGGACAAGAGACCCAGTACTTC. Protein product: CASSQVGSGGQETQYF. The V and J genes are TRBV4-2 and TRBJ2-5, with 8 bases fitting TRBD2. This CDR3 spans 16 amino acids. Germline CDR1 LGHNA, CDR2 YNFKEQ. The trim removed 1 base at V and 2 bases at J, leaving 6 bases unmatched.

The rearrangement uses TRBV30 and TRBJ2-7; 8 nucleotides line up with TRBD1. Germline V lookup: CDR1 GTSNPN, CDR2 SVGIG (reference sequence). The CDR3 length is 13 residues. V dropped 5 bases and J dropped 2; count of bases not matched to a gene: 5. CDR3 in amino acids: CAWQGQATYEQYF. The CDR3 DNA follows: TGTGCCTGGCAGGGACAGGCCACCTACGAGCAGTACTTC.

This chain uses TRBV10-2 with TRBJ2-1; D is perhaps TRBD1 (6 bases). The CDR3 sequence is 11 residues long. Germline CDR1 is WSHSY and CDR2 is SAAADI. Trimming took off 0 bases at V and 12 bases at J, with 6 bases between the two ends. The CDR3 spells CASSESRGQFF. The CDR3 DNA reads as TGCGCCAGCAGTGAGTCCAGGGGGCAGTTCTTC.

The chain uses TRBV7-6 and TRBJ1-4, with 9 bases fitting TRBD1. With V trimmed by 0 bases and J by 5 bases, 1 base remained unmatched. Germline V gene sequence: CDR1 SGHVS, CDR2 FNYEAQ. The CDR3 sequence is 15 residues long. The CDR3 nucleotides read TGTGCCAGCAGCTTAGCTGGGACAGGGAATGAAAAACTGTTTTTT. Translation gives CASSLAGTGNEKLFF. The whole variable domain, filled in from reference TRBV7-6 and TRBJ1-4, reads GAGVSQSPRYKVTKRGQDVALRCDPISGHVSLYWYRQALGQGPEFLTYFNYEAQQDKSGLPNDRFSAERPEGSISTLTIQRTEQRDSAMYRCASSLAGTGNEKLFFGSGTQLSVL.

The chain is built from TRBV6-6 and TRBJ1-2, with TRBD1 as a possible D gene (6 bases). The germline CDR1 and CDR2 sequences are MNHNY and SVGAGI (reference sequence). This CDR3 is 12 amino acids long. Trimming removed 8 bases from V and 7 bases from J, with 14 bases in between. This CDR3 is CASSRGEGGYTF. CDR3 bases: TGTGCCAGCTCTAGGGGGGAGGGTGGCTACACCTTC.

This chain joins TRBV5-3 and TRBJ2-3; D uncertain. TRBV5-3 is reported as an ORF; its role is uncertain. V was cut by 2 bases and J by 0 bases, with 7 bases left in between. This CDR3 comprises 14 residues. The CDR3 DNA is TGTGCCAGAAGCTTAGGCCCTAGCACAGATACGCAGTATTTT. The encoded protein is CARSLGPSTDTQYF.

This clone appeared a few times. This chain connects TRBV19 to TRBJ1-2, with D maybe TRBD1 (6 bases). Deletions cut 2 bases from V and 4 bases from J, with 8 bases between. Germline assignment: CDR1 LNHDA and CDR2 SQIVND (reference sequence). The CDR3 has 13 amino acids. CDR3 loop: CASSITGIYGYTF. The CDR3, as DNA: TGTGCCAGTAGTATAACAGGGATCTATGGCTACACCTTC.

For this clone: A junction boundary mismatches the germline segment, possibly from a read error. The V call is TRBV5-8, the J call TRBJ1-2; possibly TRBD1 for D (5 bases). This CDR3 has 14 amino acids. Per germline, CDR1 SGHTS and CDR2 YDEGEE. The CDR3 loop reads CASSLREGNYGCTF. CDR3 DNA: TGTGCCAGCAGCTTGCGCGAGGGGAACTATGGCTGCACCTTC.

The chain combines TRBV2 with TRBJ1-1; D gene unclear. Trimming cost V 7 bases and J 7 bases, with 19 bases left between them. The CDR3 is 14 residues long. Germline V lookup: CDR1 SNHLY, CDR2 FYNNEI. CDR3 nucleotides: TGTGCCAGCATACGGCAGGCTGGTCTATTTGAAGCTTTCTTT. Residues: CASIRQAGLFEAFF.